This T cell receptor beta chain appears in the sequencing data of a study of cytomegalovirus exposure and HLA in healthy donors. Per the germline V gene, CDR1 is MNHEY and CDR2 is SVGAGI. The V end lost 0 bases, the J end lost 5 bases, and 16 bases lay between the germline ends. The length of the CDR3 is 16 residues. It was with 60 Vbeta and 13 Jbeta primers that the PCR ran. The protocol was immunoSEQ multiplex PCR, while the TCRdb copy is restricted to in-frame clones and leaves out a portion. Of about 54,000 clones in the sample, 75% to 80% were seen once. V and J are TRBV6-5 and TRBJ2-5; possible D gene TRBD2, 7 bases. Sequencing was done on a sample of PBMCs. This TCR was recovered from a female donor in good health and CMV-seronegative. The CDR3 is CASSYSMRGGTETQYF. The CDR3 nucleotides are TGTGCCAGCAGTTACTCGATGAGGGGGGGCACGGAGACCCAGTACTTC.